These 16 T cell receptor beta chains were all obtained from the same sample, sequenced in a study of T cell responses to AZD1222 COVID-19 vaccine. Assay: immunoSEQ multiplex PCR; the TCRdb copy retains only in-frame clones and omits some. The sample consists of 90,000 to 120,000 clones, 70% to 90% of them appearing once. Sequences were derived from peripheral blood, sampled on day 0 of AZD1222 vaccination. These receptor sequences come from an adult in good health.

The chain recombines TRBV18 with TRBJ1-6; 8 bases map to TRBD1. V lost 0 bases, J lost 7 bases, and 8 bases stayed unmatched. Per the germline V gene, CDR1 is KGHSH and CDR2 is LQKENI. The CDR3 loop spans 17 amino acids. In nucleotides, the CDR3 is TGTGCCAGCTCACCACCACATGGACAGGGATTGAATTCACCCCTCCACTTT. Amino acids: CASSPPHGQGLNSPLHF.

This clone came up once. CDR3 coding DNA: TGCGCCAGCAGCTTGGGGGATTCACCCCTCCACTTT. This gives the protein CASSLGDSPLHF. The chain joins TRBV5-1 to TRBJ1-6; D call uncertain. The CDR3 consists of 12 residues. Germline lookup yields CDR1 SGHRS and CDR2 YFSETQ. Trimming removed 0 bases at V and 8 bases at J, with 3 bases between. Complete variable domain (other parts from reference TRBV5-1 and TRBJ1-6): KAGVTQTPRYLIKTRGQQVTLSCSPISGHRSVSWYQQTPGQGLQFLFEYFSETQRNKGNFPGRFSGRQFSNSRSEMNVSTLELGDSALYLCASSLGDSPLHFGNGTRLTVT.

Written as DNA, the CDR3 is TGTGCCAGCAGCCTGGGTTGGCAGAGGGACCAGCCCCAGCATTTT. This gives the protein CASSLGWQRDQPQHF. The rearrangement links TRBV3-1 (or the pseudogene TRBV3-2) to TRBJ1-5; TRBD1 might be the D (5 bases). The germline V and J ends were trimmed by 4 bases and 7 bases, with 17 bases remaining between them. The CDR3 has 15 amino acids. Germline CDR1 is LGHDT and CDR2 is YNNKEL (reference sequence).

V usage is TRBV20-1 and J usage is TRBJ1-1; 10 nucleotides align to TRBD1. CDR1 is DFQATT and CDR2 is SNEGSKA in the germline V gene (reference sequence). Trimming cost V 3 bases and J 5 bases; bases outside gene matches: 12. CDR3 length equals 16 residues. The CDR3 region is CSASDRGQWIGTEAFF. The CDR3 nucleotides read TGCAGTGCTAGTGACAGGGGGCAGTGGATAGGGACTGAAGCTTTCTTT.

The J gene is TRBJ2-7, the V gene TRBV30, with D tentatively TRBD1 or TRBD2 (5 bases each). Germline CDR1 and CDR2: GTSNPN and SVGIG (reference sequence). V was cut by 4 bases and J by 7 bases, with 11 bases left in between. The CDR3 is made up of 11 amino acids. CDR3 region: CAWNLAGEQYF. Written as DNA, the CDR3 is TGTGCCTGGAACCTAGCAGGGGAGCAGTACTTC.

The chain joins TRBV10-3 to TRBJ1-5, with D unclear. From germline, CDR1 is ENHRY and CDR2 SYGVKD. V was cut by 4 bases and J by 2 bases, with 6 bases left in between. The CDR3 is made up of 13 amino acids. CDR3 DNA: TGTGCCATCAGTGTATCTGGCAATCAGCCCCAGCATTTT. This translates into CAISVSGNQPQHF.

The CDR3 is CATSLKNFSYEQYF. The CDR3 coding sequence is TGTGCCACCTCCCTTAAGAATTTCTCCTACGAGCAGTACTTC. The V gene is TRBV6-5, the J gene TRBJ2-7, with D unresolved. Germline CDR1 is MNHEY and CDR2 is SVGAGI. This CDR3 contains 14 residues. V dropped 10 bases and J dropped 0 bases, with 16 bases sitting between them.

The rearrangement links TRBV5-5 to TRBJ1-5; TRBD1 is a possible D gene (6 bases). The V gene's germline CDR1 is SGHKS and CDR2 YYEKEE (reference sequence). Between the trimmed V and J ends, which lost 2 bases and 0 bases, there was a span of 24 bases. CDR3 length: 20 residues. The CDR3 region is CASSFWGATAQGYSNQPQHF. For the CDR3, the DNA is TGTGCCAGCAGCTTTTGGGGTGCGACAGCTCAGGGGTATAGCAATCAGCCCCAGCATTTT.

CDR3: CACGQPKAGNTIYF. Here the CDR3 DNA reads TGTGCCTGCGGACAGCCCAAGGCTGGAAACACCATATATTTT. The chain is built from TRBV19 and TRBJ1-3; D possibly corresponds to TRBD1 (6 bases). CDR3 size: 14 residues. V lost 11 bases, J lost 2 bases, and 16 bases lay in between. Germline loops: CDR1 LNHDA, CDR2 SQIVND (reference sequence).

The chain employs TRBV7-2 and TRBJ2-3; 12 bases are shared with TRBD2. The ends lost 2 bases at V and 0 bases at J; junction bases unmatched: 6. CDR1 and CDR2 (germline): SGHTA, FQGNSA. The CDR3 consists of 18 residues. The CDR3 here is CASSLWASGGASTDTQYF. In DNA, the CDR3 is TGTGCCAGCAGCTTATGGGCTAGCGGGGGGGCAAGCACAGATACGCAGTATTTT.

The sample holds one count of this clone. This rearrangement joins TRBV6-1 to TRBJ2-3, with 9 bases that match TRBD2. The CDR3 has 15 residues. Per germline, CDR1 MNHNS and CDR2 SASEGT. Losses at the gene ends were 3 bases for V and 1 base for J; bases not matched to a gene: 2. The CDR3 loop is CASSEERGGTDTQYF. CDR3 in DNA: TGTGCCAGCAGTGAGGAGCGGGGGGGCACAGATACGCAGTATTTT.

This chain links TRBV3-1 (or the pseudogene TRBV3-2) with TRBJ2-6; unclear D gene. V was trimmed by 4 bases and J by 1 base, leaving 8 bases between them. The germline gives CDR1 LGHDT, CDR2 YNNKEL (reference sequence). CDR3 size: 15 residues. The CDR3 is CASSLKGSGANVLTF. The CDR3 DNA sequence: TGTGCCAGCAGCCTGAAAGGGTCTGGGGCCAACGTCCTGACTTTC.

The J gene is TRBJ1-5, the V gene TRBV19; TRBD1 agrees at 9 bases. V was clipped by 5 bases and J by 4 bases; unmatched bases: 9. The length of the CDR3 is 16 residues. The germline V gene encodes CDR1 LNHDA and CDR2 SQIVND (reference sequence). CDR3 nucleotide sequence: TGTGCCAGTAGTGCCCCGGGACAGGGATTAAATCAGCCCCAGCATTTT. Translated: CASSAPGQGLNQPQHF.

The CDR3 loop is CASSLPGQNEAFF. CDR3 DNA: TGTGCCAGCAGTTTACCCGGACAGAATGAAGCTTTCTTT. The chain carries TRBV27 and TRBJ1-1; the D gene is possibly TRBD1 (6 bases). CDR1 is MNHEY, CDR2 SMNVEV, per germline (reference sequence). The CDR3 contains 13 residues. V gave up 2 bases and J gave up 7 bases, with 11 bases separating them.

The chain carries TRBV5-1 and TRBJ2-7; the D gene is possibly TRBD1 (6 bases). CDR1 and CDR2 from the germline V gene are SGHRS and YFSETQ. This CDR3 has 14 amino acids. Trimming removed 2 bases from V and 6 bases from J, with 15 bases in between. CDR3 nucleotide sequence: TGCGCCAGCAGCTTAACCCAGGGGCCCGGCGAGCAGTACTTC. Translated: CASSLTQGPGEQYF.

CDR3 sequence reads: CASSLASAGNTIYF. CDR3 sequence (DNA): TGTGCCAGCAGCTTAGCCAGTGCTGGAAACACCATATATTTT. The V and J genes are TRBV5-6 and TRBJ1-3; unclear D gene. Deletions cut 2 bases from V and 2 bases from J, with 8 bases between. The CDR3 contains 14 residues. Germline CDR1 is SGHDT and CDR2 is YYEEEE.